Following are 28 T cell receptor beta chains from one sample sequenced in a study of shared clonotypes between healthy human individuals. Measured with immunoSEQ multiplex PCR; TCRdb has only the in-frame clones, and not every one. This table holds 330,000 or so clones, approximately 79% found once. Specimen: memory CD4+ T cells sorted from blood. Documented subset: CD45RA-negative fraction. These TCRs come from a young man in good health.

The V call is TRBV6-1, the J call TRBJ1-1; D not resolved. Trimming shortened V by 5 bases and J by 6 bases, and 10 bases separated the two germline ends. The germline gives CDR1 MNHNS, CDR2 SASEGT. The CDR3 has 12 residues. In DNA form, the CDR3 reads TGTGCCAGCAGTCTGAGGATCTCTGAAGCTTTCTTT. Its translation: CASSLRISEAFF.

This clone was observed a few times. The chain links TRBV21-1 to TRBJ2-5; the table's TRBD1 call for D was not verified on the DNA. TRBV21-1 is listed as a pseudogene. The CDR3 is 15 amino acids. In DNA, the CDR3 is TGTGCCAGCAGCAACCGGGACAGGGACCAAGAGACCCAGTACTTC. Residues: CASSNRDRDQETQYF.

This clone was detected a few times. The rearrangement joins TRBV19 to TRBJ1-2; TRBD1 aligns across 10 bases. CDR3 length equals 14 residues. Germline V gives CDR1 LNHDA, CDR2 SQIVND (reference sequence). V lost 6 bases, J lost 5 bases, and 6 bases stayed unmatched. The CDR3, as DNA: TGTGCCAGTAGCGACAGGGGGCAAGCGTATGGCTACACCTTC. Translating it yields CASSDRGQAYGYTF.

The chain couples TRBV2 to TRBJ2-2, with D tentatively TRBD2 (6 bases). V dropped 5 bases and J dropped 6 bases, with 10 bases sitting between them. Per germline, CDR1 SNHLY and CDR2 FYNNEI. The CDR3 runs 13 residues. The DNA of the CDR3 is TGTGCCAGCAGTCAAGGGGAGGCCGGGGAGCTGTTTTTT. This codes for CASSQGEAGELFF.

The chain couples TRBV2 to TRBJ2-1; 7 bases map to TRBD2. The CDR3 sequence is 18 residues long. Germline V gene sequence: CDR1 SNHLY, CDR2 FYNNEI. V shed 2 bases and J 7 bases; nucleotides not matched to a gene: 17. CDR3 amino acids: CASSELAPVAGVLNEQFF. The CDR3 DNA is TGTGCCAGCAGTGAACTCGCACCGGTTGCGGGAGTGTTAAATGAGCAGTTCTTC.

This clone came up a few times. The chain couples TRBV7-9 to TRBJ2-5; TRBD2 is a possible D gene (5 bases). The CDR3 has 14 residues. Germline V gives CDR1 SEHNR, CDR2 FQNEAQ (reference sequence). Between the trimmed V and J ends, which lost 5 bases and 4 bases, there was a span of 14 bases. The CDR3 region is CASSRDMAGETQYF. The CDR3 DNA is TGTGCCAGCAGCCGAGATATGGCGGGAGAGACCCAGTACTTC.

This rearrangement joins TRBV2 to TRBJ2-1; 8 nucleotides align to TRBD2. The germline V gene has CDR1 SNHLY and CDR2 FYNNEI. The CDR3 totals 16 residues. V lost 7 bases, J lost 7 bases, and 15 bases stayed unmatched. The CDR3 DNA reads TGTGCCAGCAAGAAATCCGCGGGAGGCTTGACGAATGAGCAGTTCTTC. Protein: CASKKSAGGLTNEQFF.

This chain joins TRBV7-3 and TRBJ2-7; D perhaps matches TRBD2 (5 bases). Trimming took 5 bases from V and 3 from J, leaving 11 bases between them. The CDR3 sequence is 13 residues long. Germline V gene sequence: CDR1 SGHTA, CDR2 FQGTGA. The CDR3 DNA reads TGTGCCAGCAGCCGAACGGGGAACTACGAGCAGTACTTC. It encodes CASSRTGNYEQYF.

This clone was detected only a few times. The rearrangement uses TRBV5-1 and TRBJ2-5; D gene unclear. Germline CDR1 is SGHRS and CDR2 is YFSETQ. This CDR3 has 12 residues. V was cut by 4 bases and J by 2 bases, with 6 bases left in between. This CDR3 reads CASSQQQETQYF. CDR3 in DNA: TGCGCCAGCAGCCAACAACAAGAGACCCAGTACTTC.

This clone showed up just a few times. This CDR3 is CASSPNRPGPSGTYNEQFF. CDR3 sequence (DNA): TGTGCCAGCAGCCCCAATCGACCCGGACCTAGCGGTACCTACAATGAGCAGTTCTTC. The chain carries TRBV13 and TRBJ2-1, with 7 bases aligning to TRBD2. CDR1 is PRHDT, CDR2 FYEKMQ, per germline (reference sequence). The CDR3 spans 19 residues. Trimming at V came to 5 bases and at J to 2 bases, leaving 18 bases not matched to a gene.

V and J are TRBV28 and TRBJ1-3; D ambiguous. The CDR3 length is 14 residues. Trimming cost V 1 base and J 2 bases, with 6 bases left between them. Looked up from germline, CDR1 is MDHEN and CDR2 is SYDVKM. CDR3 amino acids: CASSLFGAGNTIYF. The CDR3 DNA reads TGTGCCAGCAGTTTATTTGGGGCTGGAAACACCATATATTTT.

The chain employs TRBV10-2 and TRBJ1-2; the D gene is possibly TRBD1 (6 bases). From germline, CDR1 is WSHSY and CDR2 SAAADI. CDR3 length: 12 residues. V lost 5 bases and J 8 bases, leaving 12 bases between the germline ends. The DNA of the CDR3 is TGCGCCAGCAGTAGGGGGTTTGAAGGCTACACCTTC. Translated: CASSRGFEGYTF.

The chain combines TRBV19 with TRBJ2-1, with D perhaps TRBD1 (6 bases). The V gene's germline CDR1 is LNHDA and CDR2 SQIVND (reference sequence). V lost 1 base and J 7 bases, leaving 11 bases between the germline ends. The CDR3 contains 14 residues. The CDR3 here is CASSIGLTGNEQFF. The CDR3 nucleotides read TGTGCCAGTAGTATAGGGTTAACAGGGAATGAGCAGTTCTTC.

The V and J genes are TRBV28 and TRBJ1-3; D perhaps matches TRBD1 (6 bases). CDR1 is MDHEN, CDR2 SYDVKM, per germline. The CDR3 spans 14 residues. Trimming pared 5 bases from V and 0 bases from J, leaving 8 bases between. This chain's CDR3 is CASSDRSSGNTIYF. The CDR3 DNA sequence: TGTGCCAGCAGTGACAGGTCCTCTGGAAACACCATATATTTT.

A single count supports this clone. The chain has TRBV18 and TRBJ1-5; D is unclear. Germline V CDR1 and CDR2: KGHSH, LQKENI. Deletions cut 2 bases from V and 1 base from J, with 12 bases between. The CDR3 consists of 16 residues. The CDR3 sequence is CASSPARVVSNQPQHF. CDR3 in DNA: TGTGCCAGCTCACCAGCGCGGGTGGTAAGCAATCAGCCCCAGCATTTT.

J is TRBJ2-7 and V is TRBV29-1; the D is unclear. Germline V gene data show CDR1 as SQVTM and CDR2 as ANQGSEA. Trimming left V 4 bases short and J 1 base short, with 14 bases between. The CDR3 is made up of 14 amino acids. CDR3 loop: CSVAGEGNSYEQYF. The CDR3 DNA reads TGCAGCGTTGCTGGGGAAGGGAATTCCTACGAGCAGTACTTC.

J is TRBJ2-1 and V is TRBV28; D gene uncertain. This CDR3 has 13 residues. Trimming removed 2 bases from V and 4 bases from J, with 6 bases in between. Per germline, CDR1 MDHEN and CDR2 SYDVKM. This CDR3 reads CASSLTEYNEQFF. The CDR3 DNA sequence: TGTGCCAGCAGTTTAACGGAGTACAATGAGCAGTTCTTC.

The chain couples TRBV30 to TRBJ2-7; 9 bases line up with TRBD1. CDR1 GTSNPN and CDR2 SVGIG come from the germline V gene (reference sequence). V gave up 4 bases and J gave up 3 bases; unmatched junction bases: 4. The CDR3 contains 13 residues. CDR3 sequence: CAWTGQGYYEQYF. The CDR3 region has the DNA TGTGCCTGGACGGGACAGGGCTACTACGAGCAGTACTTC. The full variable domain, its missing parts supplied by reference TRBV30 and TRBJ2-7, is SQTIHQWPATLVQPVGSPLSLECTVEGTSNPNLYWYRQAAGRGLQLLFYSVGIGQISSEVPQNLSASRPQDRQFILSSKKLLLSDSGFYLCAWTGQGYYEQYFGPGTRLTVT.

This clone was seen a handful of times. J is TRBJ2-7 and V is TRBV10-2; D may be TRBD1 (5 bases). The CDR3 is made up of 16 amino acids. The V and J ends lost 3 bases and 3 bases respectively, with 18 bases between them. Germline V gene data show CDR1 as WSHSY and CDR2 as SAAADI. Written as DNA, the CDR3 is TGCGCCAGCAGTGACTTCGATAGGGGTGAGCGCTACGAGCAGTACTTC. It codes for CASSDFDRGERYEQYF.

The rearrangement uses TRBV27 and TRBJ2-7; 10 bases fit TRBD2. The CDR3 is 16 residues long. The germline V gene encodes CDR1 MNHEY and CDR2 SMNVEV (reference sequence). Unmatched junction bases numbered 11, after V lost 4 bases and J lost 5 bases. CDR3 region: CASSSPPRTSGNEQYF. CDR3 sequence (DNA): TGTGCCAGCAGTTCTCCCCCAAGGACTAGCGGCAACGAGCAGTACTTC.

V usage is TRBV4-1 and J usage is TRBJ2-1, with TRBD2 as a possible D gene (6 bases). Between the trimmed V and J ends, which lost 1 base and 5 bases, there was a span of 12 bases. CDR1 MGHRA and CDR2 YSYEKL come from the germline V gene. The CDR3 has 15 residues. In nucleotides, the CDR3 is TGCGCCAGCAGCCAAGTGGAGGGGAGTCACAATGAGCAGTTCTTC. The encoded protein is CASSQVEGSHNEQFF.

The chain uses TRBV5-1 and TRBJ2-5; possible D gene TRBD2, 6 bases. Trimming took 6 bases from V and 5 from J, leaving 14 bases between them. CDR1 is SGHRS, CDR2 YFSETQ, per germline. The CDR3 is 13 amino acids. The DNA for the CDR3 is TGCGCCAGCACCTTCGGGGGTGGGGAGACCCAGTACTTC. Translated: CASTFGGGETQYF.

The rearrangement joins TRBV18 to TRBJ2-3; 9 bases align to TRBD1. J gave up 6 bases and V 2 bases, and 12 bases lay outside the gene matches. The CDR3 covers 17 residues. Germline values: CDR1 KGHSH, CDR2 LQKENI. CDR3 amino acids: CASSPNSEWTGADTQYF. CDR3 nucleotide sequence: TGTGCCAGCTCACCAAATTCAGAGTGGACAGGGGCCGATACGCAGTATTTT.

CDR3 in DNA: TGTGCCAGCACCCCGGGGCCCTCTGGGGCCAACGTCCTGACTTTC. It translates to CASTPGPSGANVLTF. The chain combines TRBV18 with TRBJ2-6; D is tentatively TRBD1 or TRBD2 (5 bases each). This CDR3 region has 15 residues. Germline CDR1 is KGHSH and CDR2 is LQKENI. V lost 8 bases and J lost 0, with 11 bases in between.

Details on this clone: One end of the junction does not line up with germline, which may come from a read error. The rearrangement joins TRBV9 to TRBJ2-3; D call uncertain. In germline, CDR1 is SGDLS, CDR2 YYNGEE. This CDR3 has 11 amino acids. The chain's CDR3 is CPSRKGNTQYF. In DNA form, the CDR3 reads TGCCCCTCCCGGAAAGGGAATACGCAGTATTTT. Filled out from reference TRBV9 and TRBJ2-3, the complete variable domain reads DSGVTQTPKHLITATGQRVTLRCSPRSGDLSVYWYQQSLDQGLQFLIQYYNGEERAKGNILERFSAQQFPDLHSELNLSSLELGDSALYFCPSRKGNTQYFGPGTRLTVL.

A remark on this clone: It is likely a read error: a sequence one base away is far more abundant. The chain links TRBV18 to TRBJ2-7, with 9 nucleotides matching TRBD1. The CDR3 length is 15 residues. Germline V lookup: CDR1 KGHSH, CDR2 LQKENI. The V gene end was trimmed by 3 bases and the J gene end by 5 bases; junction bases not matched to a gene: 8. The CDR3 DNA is TGTGCCAGCTCACCCGATGACAGGGGGGGGGACGAGCAGTACTTC. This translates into CASSPDDRGGDEQYF.

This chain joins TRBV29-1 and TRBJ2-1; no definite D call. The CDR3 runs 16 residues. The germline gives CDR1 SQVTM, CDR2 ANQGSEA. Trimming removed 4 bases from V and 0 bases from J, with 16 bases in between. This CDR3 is CSVGRGVASSYNEQFF. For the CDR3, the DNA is TGCAGCGTTGGACGAGGTGTGGCAAGCTCCTACAATGAGCAGTTCTTC.

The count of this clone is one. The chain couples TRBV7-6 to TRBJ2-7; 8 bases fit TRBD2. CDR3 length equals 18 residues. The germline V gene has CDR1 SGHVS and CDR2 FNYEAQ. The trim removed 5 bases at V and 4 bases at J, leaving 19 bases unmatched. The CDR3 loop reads CASSPQTGGLHTRYEQYF. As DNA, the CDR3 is TGTGCCAGCAGCCCACAAACGGGAGGGCTTCATACGAGATACGAGCAGTACTTC.